The 14 T cell receptor beta chains below come from one sample, sequenced in a study of control samples from healthy donors and cancer patients. Generated by immunoSEQ multiplex PCR, the TCRdb table keeps only in-frame clones and is missing some. The repertoire includes 100,000 to 150,000 clones, over 85% of them detected once, and roughly 6% sits in the top ten. The sequenced sample consisted of blood. All receptors derive from a young man in good health.

V and J are TRBV11-3 and TRBJ2-7, with 7 bases identical to TRBD1. V shed 3 bases, J shed 3 bases, and the junction held 8 bases outside the gene matches. This CDR3 spans 15 amino acids. Germline loops: CDR1 SGHNT, CDR2 YENEEA. CDR3 loop: CASSLRGGYNYEQYF. CDR3 sequence (DNA): TGTGCCAGCAGCTTGAGAGGGGGCTATAACTACGAGCAGTACTTC.

The chain carries TRBV11-2 and TRBJ1-1; D is uncertain. The length of the CDR3 is 14 residues. V was clipped by 0 bases and J by 0 bases, with 5 bases between them. Germline V gene data show CDR1 as SGHAT and CDR2 as FQNNGV. CDR3 loop: CASSLDILNTEAFF. CDR3 nucleotides: TGTGCCAGCAGCTTAGATATACTGAACACTGAAGCTTTCTTT.

In this sample, this clone turned up once. The rearrangement joins TRBV18 to TRBJ1-1; 8 bases line up with TRBD1. Germline values: CDR1 KGHSH, CDR2 LQKENI. J gave up 3 bases and V 6 bases, and 3 bases lay outside the gene matches. The CDR3 sequence is 13 residues long. CDR3 sequence: CASSRQGHTEAFF. Written as DNA, the CDR3 is TGTGCCAGCTCCCGACAGGGGCACACTGAAGCTTTCTTT.

The chain couples TRBV9 to TRBJ1-3, with a weak D call TRBD1 (5 bases). The CDR3 extends over 15 amino acids. CDR1 SGDLS and CDR2 YYNGEE come from the germline V gene. Trimming removed 0 bases at V and 0 bases at J, with 7 bases between. The CDR3 loop is CASSVVGASGNTIYF. CDR3 sequence (DNA): TGTGCCAGCAGCGTAGTCGGGGCCTCTGGAAACACCATATATTTT.

The chain is built from TRBV5-1 and TRBJ2-1, with 11 nucleotides matching TRBD2. Germline CDR1 is SGHRS and CDR2 is YFSETQ. With V trimmed by 7 bases and J by 8 bases, 11 bases remained unmatched. The CDR3 covers 15 residues. Written as DNA, the CDR3 is TGCGCCAGCTCACTTCTAGCGGGGGGATCGGATGAGCAGTTCTTC. It encodes CASSLLAGGSDEQFF.

The V call is TRBV20-1, the J call TRBJ1-1; 8 nucleotides agree with TRBD1. V dropped 1 base and J dropped 10; count of bases not matched to a gene: 2. CDR3 length equals 11 residues. Germline V lookup: CDR1 DFQATT, CDR2 SNEGSKA (reference sequence). CDR3 protein: CSARGQGRAFF. The CDR3 bases are TGCAGTGCTAGAGGACAGGGGAGAGCTTTCTTT.

Only a few counts were recorded for this clone. This chain uses TRBV2 with TRBJ2-3; TRBD1 matches at 7 bases. In germline, CDR1 is SNHLY, CDR2 FYNNEI. This CDR3 region has 14 residues. J lost 4 bases, V lost 10 bases, and 11 bases had no gene match. Here the CDR3 reads CAIGQVGEPDTQYF. The CDR3 nucleotides are TGTGCCATTGGACAGGTTGGCGAGCCAGATACGCAGTATTTT. The full variable domain, its missing parts supplied by reference TRBV2 and TRBJ2-3, is EPEVTQTPSHQVTQMGQEVILRCVPISNHLYFYWYRQILGQKVEFLVSFYNNEISEKSEIFDDQFSVERPDGSNFTLKIRSTKLEDSAMYFCAIGQVGEPDTQYFGPGTRLTVL.

This clone showed up just once. V gene TRBV30 combines with J gene TRBJ2-7, with 8 bases fitting TRBD1. The CDR3 is 14 amino acids. Germline-derived CDR1 and CDR2 are GTSNPN and SVGIG (reference sequence). With V trimmed by 2 bases and J by 3 bases, 6 bases remained unmatched. CDR3 coding DNA: TGTGCCTGGAGTCGGGGACAGGCTTTCTACGAGCAGTACTTC. Amino acids: CAWSRGQAFYEQYF.

The V gene is TRBV4-1, the J gene TRBJ2-1; D may be TRBD1 or TRBD2 (6 bases each). V was trimmed by 4 bases and J by 4 bases, leaving 17 bases between them. The CDR3 is 16 residues long. CDR1 is MGHRA and CDR2 is YSYEKL in the germline V gene. In DNA form, the CDR3 reads TGCGCCAGCAGCCTCGGGGGCTCAGCCGCGTACAATGAGCAGTTCTTC. Protein product: CASSLGGSAAYNEQFF.

The chain has TRBV27 and TRBJ1-2; D may be TRBD1 (5 bases). V was clipped by 2 bases and J by 8 bases, with 21 bases between them. The CDR3 length is 16 residues. Germline V CDR1 and CDR2: MNHEY, SMNVEV (reference sequence). CDR3 protein: CASSLILGNGASGYTF. The CDR3 DNA reads TGTGCCAGCAGTTTAATCTTGGGGAACGGGGCTTCGGGCTACACCTTC.

The genes are TRBV28 and TRBJ1-5; D may be TRBD1 (6 bases). CDR1 and CDR2 from the germline V gene are MDHEN and SYDVKM. V was shortened by 3 bases and J by 4 bases, with 13 bases between the two germline ends. This CDR3 has 15 residues. CDR3 protein: CASSFGGGSNQPQHF. CDR3 bases: TGTGCCAGCAGTTTCGGGGGGGGCTCAAATCAGCCCCAGCATTTT.

The genes are TRBV10-2 and TRBJ1-1; 9 positions agree with TRBD1. Germline V gene lookup returns CDR1 WSHSY and CDR2 SAAADI. After removal of 6 bases from V and 5 bases from J, the junction contained 7 bases not matched to a gene. CDR3 size: 14 residues. The CDR3 sequence is CASRILTGGTEAFF. For the CDR3, the DNA is TGCGCCAGCAGAATACTGACAGGGGGAACTGAAGCTTTCTTT.

This chain links TRBV2 with TRBJ2-3; no definite D call. CDR3 length: 13 residues. CDR1 is SNHLY and CDR2 is FYNNEI in the germline V gene. V shed 4 bases and J shed 5 bases, with 10 bases lying between them. The CDR3 sequence is CASSALPRDTQYF. The CDR3 nucleotides read TGTGCCAGCAGTGCACTCCCCCGAGATACGCAGTATTTT.

The genes are TRBV27 and TRBJ2-7; D is ambiguous. In germline, CDR1 is MNHEY, CDR2 SMNVEV (reference sequence). V shed 1 base and J shed 6 bases, with 13 bases lying between them. The CDR3 loop spans 14 amino acids. The CDR3 DNA is TGTGCCAGCAGTTTATTTCCGGCTCTGGTCGAGCAGTACTTC. It translates to CASSLFPALVEQYF.